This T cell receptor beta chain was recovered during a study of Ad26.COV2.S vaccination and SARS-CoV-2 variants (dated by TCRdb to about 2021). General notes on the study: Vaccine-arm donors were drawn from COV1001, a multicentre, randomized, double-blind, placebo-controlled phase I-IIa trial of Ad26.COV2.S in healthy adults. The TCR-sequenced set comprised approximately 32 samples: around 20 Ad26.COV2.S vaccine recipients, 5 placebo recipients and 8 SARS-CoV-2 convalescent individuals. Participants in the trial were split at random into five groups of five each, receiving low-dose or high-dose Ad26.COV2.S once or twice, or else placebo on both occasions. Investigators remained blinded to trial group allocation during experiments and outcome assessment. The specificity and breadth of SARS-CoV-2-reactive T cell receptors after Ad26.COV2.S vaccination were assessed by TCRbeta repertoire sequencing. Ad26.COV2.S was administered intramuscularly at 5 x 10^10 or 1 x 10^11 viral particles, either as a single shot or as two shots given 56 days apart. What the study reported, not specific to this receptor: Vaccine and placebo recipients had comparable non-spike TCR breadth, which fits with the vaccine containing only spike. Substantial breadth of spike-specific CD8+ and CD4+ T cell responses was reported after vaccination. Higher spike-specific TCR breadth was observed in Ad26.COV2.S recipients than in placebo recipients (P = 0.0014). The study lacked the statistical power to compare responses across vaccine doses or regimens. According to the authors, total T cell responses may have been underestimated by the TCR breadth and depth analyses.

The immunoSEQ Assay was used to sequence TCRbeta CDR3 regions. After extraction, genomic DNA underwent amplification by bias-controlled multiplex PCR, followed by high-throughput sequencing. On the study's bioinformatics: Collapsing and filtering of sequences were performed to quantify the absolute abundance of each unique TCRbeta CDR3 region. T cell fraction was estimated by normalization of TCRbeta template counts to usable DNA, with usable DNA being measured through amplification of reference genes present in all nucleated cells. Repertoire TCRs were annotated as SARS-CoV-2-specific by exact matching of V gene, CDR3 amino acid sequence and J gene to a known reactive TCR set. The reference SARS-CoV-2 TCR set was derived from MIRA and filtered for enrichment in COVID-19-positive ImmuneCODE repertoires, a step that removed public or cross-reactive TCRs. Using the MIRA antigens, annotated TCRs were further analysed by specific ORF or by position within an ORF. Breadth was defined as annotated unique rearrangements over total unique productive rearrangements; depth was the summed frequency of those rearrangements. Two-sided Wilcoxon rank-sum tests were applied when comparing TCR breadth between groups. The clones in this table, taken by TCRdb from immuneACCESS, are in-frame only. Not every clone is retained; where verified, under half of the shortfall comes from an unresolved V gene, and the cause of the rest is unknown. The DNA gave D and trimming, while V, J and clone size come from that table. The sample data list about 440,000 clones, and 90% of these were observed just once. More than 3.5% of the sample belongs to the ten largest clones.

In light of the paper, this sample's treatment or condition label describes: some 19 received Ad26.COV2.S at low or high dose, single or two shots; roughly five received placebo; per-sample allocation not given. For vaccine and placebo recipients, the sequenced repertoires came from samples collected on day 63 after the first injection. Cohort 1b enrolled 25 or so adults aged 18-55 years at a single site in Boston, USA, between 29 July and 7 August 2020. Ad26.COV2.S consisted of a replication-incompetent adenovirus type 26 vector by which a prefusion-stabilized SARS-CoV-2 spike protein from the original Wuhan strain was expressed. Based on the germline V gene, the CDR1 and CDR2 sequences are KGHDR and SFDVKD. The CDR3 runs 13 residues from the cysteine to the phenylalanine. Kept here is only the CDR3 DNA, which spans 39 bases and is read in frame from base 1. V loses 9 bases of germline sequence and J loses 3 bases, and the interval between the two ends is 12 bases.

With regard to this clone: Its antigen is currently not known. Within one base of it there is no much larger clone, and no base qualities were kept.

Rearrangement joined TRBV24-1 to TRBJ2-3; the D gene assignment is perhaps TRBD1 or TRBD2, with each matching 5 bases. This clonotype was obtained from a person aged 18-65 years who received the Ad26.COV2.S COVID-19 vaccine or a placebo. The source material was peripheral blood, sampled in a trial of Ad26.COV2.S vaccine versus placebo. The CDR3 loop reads CATEGQGTDTQYF. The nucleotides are TGTGCCACCGAGGGGCAAGGGACAGATACGCAGTATTTT.